The 9 T cell receptor beta chains reported below all come from one sample, sequenced in a study of PD-1 and CTLA-4 blockade in melanoma. TCRdb's table, derived via immunoSEQ multiplex PCR, lists solely in-frame clones and lacks some. The sample has fewer than 35,000 clones, roughly nine tenths seen once. This specimen was CD8+ T cells from peripheral blood, taken from a patient given anti-PD-1 treatment. The receptors were sampled from a human donor with melanoma.

V is TRBV28 and J is TRBJ1-2; 7 bases line up with TRBD1. The CDR3 contains 16 residues. Losses at the gene ends were 4 bases for V and 1 base for J; bases not matched to a gene: 9. In germline, CDR1 is MDHEN, CDR2 SYDVKM. Here the CDR3 DNA reads TGTGCCAGCAGTTCGCGACAGGGAACCTATAACTATGGCTACACCTTC. Its protein is CASSSRQGTYNYGYTF.

The chain combines TRBV7-2 with TRBJ1-3; D gene unclear. Germline V CDR1 and CDR2: SGHTA, FQGNSA. V was pared by 2 bases and J by 2 bases, with 16 bases between. The CDR3 covers 17 residues. The CDR3 bases are TGTGCCAGCAGCTTATCATCTCCACGGTTCGCTGGAAACACCATATATTTT. It translates to CASSLSSPRFAGNTIYF. Full variable domain (outside the CDR3, taken from reference TRBV7-2 and TRBJ1-3): GAGVSQSPSNKVTEKGKDVELRCDPISGHTALYWYRQSLGQGLEFLIYFQGNSAPDKSGLPSDRFSAERTGGSVSTLTIQRTQQEDSAVYLCASSLSSPRFAGNTIYFGEGSWLTVV.

The rearrangement links TRBV6-6 to TRBJ2-7; D might be TRBD1 (5 bases). Germline-derived CDR1 and CDR2 are MNHNY and SVGAGI (reference sequence). The V gene lost 6 bases and the J gene lost 5 bases, with 8 bases spanning the gap. The CDR3 has 11 residues. This CDR3 is CASRTVDEQYF. Here the CDR3 DNA reads TGTGCCAGCAGGACAGTAGACGAGCAGTACTTC.

This chain uses TRBV27 with TRBJ1-1, with 7 bases identical to TRBD1. This CDR3 spans 12 amino acids. V lost 5 bases, J lost 5 bases, and 2 bases stayed unmatched. Germline V gene data show CDR1 as MNHEY and CDR2 as SMNVEV (reference sequence). CDR3 sequence reads: CASSQGGTEAFF. For the CDR3, the DNA is TGTGCCAGCAGTCAGGGGGGAACTGAAGCTTTCTTT.

The gene calls are TRBV5-6 and TRBJ2-1, with 11 bases lining up with TRBD2. Germline CDR1 is SGHDT and CDR2 is YYEEEE. After removal of 4 bases from V and 0 bases from J, the junction contained 6 bases not matched to a gene. CDR3 length equals 17 residues. The CDR3 region is CASSAVLAGASYNEQFF. The CDR3 DNA sequence: TGTGCCAGCAGCGCCGTACTAGCGGGGGCCTCCTACAATGAGCAGTTCTTC.

There are a few counts of this clone. The gene calls are TRBV28 and TRBJ1-5; perhaps TRBD1 as D (5 bases). CDR3 size: 16 residues. Trimming shortened V by 6 bases and J by 3 bases, and 18 bases separated the two germline ends. The germline V gene has CDR1 MDHEN and CDR2 SYDVKM. The CDR3 loop is CASSWGKGRFNQPQHF. Here the CDR3 DNA reads TGTGCCAGCAGCTGGGGCAAGGGACGGTTCAATCAGCCCCAGCATTTT.

This clone was detected once. This chain links TRBV13 with TRBJ1-2; 8 bases line up with TRBD1. V lost 4 bases, J lost 5 bases, and 18 bases stayed unmatched. The CDR3 has 18 amino acids. CDR1 and CDR2 from the germline V gene are PRHDT and FYEKMQ (reference sequence). The CDR3, as DNA: TGTGCCAGCAGCTCTTTTAGAGAGGATTCCGGGACAGGATATGGCTACACCTTC. Translated: CASSSFREDSGTGYGYTF.

The V call is TRBV29-1, the J call TRBJ2-7; the D call may be TRBD1 or TRBD2 (5 bases each). CDR1 is SQVTM, CDR2 ANQGSEA, per germline. V lost 6 bases and J lost 3, with 15 bases in between. The length of the CDR3 is 13 residues. CDR3 residues: CSVSGTEIYEQYF. The CDR3 DNA reads TGCAGCGTCTCTGGGACGGAGATCTACGAGCAGTACTTC.

J is TRBJ2-1 and V is TRBV5-1; TRBD2 agrees at 10 bases. The germline gives CDR1 SGHRS, CDR2 YFSETQ. This CDR3 is built from 15 residues. Losses at the gene ends were 0 bases for V and 8 bases for J; bases not matched to a gene: 5. The CDR3 here is CASSLGLAGRDEQFF. Here the CDR3 DNA reads TGCGCCAGCAGCTTGGGACTAGCGGGCAGGGATGAGCAGTTCTTC.